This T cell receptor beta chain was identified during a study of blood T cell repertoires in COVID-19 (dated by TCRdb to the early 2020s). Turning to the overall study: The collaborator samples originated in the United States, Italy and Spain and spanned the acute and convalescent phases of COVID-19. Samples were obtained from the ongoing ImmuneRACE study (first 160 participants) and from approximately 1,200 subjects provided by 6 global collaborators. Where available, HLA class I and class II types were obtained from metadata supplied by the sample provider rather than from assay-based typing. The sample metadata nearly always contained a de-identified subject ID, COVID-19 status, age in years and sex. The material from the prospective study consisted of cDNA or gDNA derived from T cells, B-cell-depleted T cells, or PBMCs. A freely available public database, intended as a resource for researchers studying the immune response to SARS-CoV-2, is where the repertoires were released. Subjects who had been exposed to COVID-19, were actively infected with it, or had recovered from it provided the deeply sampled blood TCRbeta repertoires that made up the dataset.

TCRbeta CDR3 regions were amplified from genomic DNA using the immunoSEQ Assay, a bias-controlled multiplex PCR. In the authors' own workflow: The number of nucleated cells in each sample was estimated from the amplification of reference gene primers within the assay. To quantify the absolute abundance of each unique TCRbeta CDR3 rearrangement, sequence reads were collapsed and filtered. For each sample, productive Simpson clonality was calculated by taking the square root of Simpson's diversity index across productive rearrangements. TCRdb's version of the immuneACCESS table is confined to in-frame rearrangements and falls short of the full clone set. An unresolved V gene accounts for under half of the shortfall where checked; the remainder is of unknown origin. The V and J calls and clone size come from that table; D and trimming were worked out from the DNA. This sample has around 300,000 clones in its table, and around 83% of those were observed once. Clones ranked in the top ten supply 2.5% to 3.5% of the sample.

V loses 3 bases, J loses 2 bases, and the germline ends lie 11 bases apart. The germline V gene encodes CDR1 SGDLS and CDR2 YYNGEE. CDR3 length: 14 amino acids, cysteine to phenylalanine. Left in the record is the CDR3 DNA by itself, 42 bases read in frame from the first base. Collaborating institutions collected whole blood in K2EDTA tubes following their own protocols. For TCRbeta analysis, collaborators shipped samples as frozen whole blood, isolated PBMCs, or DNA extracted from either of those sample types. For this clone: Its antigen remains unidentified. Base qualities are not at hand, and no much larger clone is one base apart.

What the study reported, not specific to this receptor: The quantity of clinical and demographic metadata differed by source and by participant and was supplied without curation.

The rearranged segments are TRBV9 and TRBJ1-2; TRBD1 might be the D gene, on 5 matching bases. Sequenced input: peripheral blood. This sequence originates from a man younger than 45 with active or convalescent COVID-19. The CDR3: CASSAAGGNYGYTF. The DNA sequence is TGTGCCAGCAGCGCAGCGGGGGGGAACTATGGCTACACCTTC.